Listed below are T cell receptor beta chains from one sample, sequenced in a study of T cell responses to AZD1222 COVID-19 vaccine. Libraries were prepared by immunoSEQ multiplex PCR; TCRdb keeps only in-frame clonotypes and omits some of them. The sample has about 120,000 clones; about 90% are singletons. This specimen was peripheral blood, taken on day 0 of MenACWY control vaccination. All receptors derive from an adult in good health. The CDR3 runs from the conserved cysteine through the conserved F or W. The order of the fields is clone size, J gene, V gene, D gene, CDR3 protein, CDR3 DNA. D genes are given only for firm matches. Clone size is stated in some rows and not others, as once, few, many or a class when expanded.

>-|TRBJ1-4|TRBV4-3|-
CASSRAGGSNEKLFF
TGCGCCAGCAGCCGAGCCGGGGGTTCTAATGAAAAACTGTTTTTT
>-|TRBJ1-2|TRBV11-2|-
CASSPQWDSDYGYTF
TGTGCCAGCAGCCCTCAGTGGGATTCCGACTATGGCTACACCTTC
>once|TRBJ1-5|TRBV6-5|-
CASSSKGPENQPQHF
TGTGCCAGCAGTTCCAAGGGGCCAGAAAATCAGCCCCAGCATTTT
>-|TRBJ2-2|TRBV4-3|-
CASSQVVNTNTGELFF
TGCGCCAGCAGCCAAGTGGTCAATACCAACACCGGGGAGCTGTTTTTT
>once|TRBJ2-2|TRBV7-8|TRBD2
CASSLALAGGYTGELFF
TGTGCCAGCAGCTTAGCGTTAGCGGGGGGCTACACCGGGGAGCTGTTTTTT
>-|TRBJ2-1|TRBV5-1|TRBD2
CASSSTSGSFGNEQFF
TGCGCCAGCAGTTCGACTAGCGGGAGTTTTGGCAATGAGCAGTTCTTC
>-|TRBJ1-3|TRBV11-2|-
CASSLREAIYF
TGTGCCAGCAGCCTCCGGGAGGCCATATATTTT
>-|TRBJ2-7|TRBV6-1|TRBD1
CASSEISGTGVYEQYF
TGTGCCAGCAGTGAAATCTCCGGGACAGGGGTATACGAGCAGTACTTC
>-|TRBJ2-6|TRBV4-2|-
CASSQDEGTLSGANVLTF
TGTGCCAGCAGCCAAGATGAGGGAACCCTCTCTGGGGCCAACGTCCTGACTTTC
>-|TRBJ2-3|TRBV7-9|-
CASSPDTGILTDTQYF
TGTGCCAGCAGTCCTGACACAGGAATACTCACAGATACGCAGTATTTT
>-|TRBJ1-4|TRBV7-9|-
CASSLGAADEKLFF
TGTGCCAGCAGCTTGGGCGCAGCGGATGAAAAACTGTTTTTT
>-|TRBJ1-6|TRBV28|TRBD1
CASSSPGTGGLDSPLHF
TGTGCCAGCAGTTCCCCGGGGACAGGGGGTTTGGATTCACCCCTCCACTTT
>-|TRBJ1-1|TRBV18|TRBD1
CASSGGQGRAEAFF
TGTGCCAGCTCAGGGGGACAGGGTCGCGCTGAAGCTTTCTTT
>-|TRBJ2-2|TRBV11-1|-
CASSLDMLNTGELFF
TGTGCCAGCAGCTTAGATATGTTGAACACCGGGGAGCTGTTTTTT
>-|TRBJ1-2|TRBV6-5|TRBD1
CASSLTWDSEYGYTF
TGTGCCAGCAGTCTAACCTGGGACAGCGAGTATGGCTACACCTTC
>-|TRBJ1-5|TRBV19|TRBD1
CASSRDRGSNQPQHF
TGTGCCAGTAGTAGGGACAGGGGGAGCAATCAGCCCCAGCATTTT
>-|TRBJ1-3|TRBV14|-
CASSRGISSGNTIYF
TGTGCCAGCAGTCGAGGGATTTCCTCTGGAAACACCATATATTTT
>few|TRBJ1-1|TRBV5-6|-
CASSRPDLINTEAFF
TGTGCCAGCAGCCGACCGGACCTGATTAACACTGAAGCTTTCTTT
>-|TRBJ2-1|TRBV28|TRBD1
CASSLPTGGVTGGYNEQFF
TGTGCCAGCAGTTTACCCACAGGGGGCGTAACGGGCGGGTACAATGAGCAGTTCTTC
>-|TRBJ1-2|TRBV6-4|TRBD1
CASSDRTGVGGYTF
TGTGCCAGCAGTGACCGGACAGGGGTTGGTGGCTACACCTTC
>-|TRBJ2-7|TRBV7-8|TRBD1
CASSSGTGDEQYF
TGTGCCAGCAGCTCCGGGACAGGGGACGAGCAGTACTTC
>-|TRBJ2-3|TRBV11-3|TRBD2
CASSSGTSGTHTQYF
TGTGCCAGCAGCTCTGGGACTAGCGGGACTCATACGCAGTATTTT
>-|TRBJ2-7|TRBV2|-
CTSSDGPIYEQYF
TGTACCAGCAGCGACGGACCAATTTACGAGCAGTACTTC
>-|TRBJ2-7|TRBV27|TRBD1
CASSPGTGFYEQYF
TGTGCCAGCAGTCCCGGGACAGGGTTCTACGAGCAGTACTTC
>once|TRBJ1-6|TRBV11-2|-
CASRVQGGNSPLHF
TGTGCCAGCAGAGTACAGGGAGGTAATTCACCCCTCCACTTT
>-|TRBJ1-3|TRBV12-3/TRBV12-4|-
CASKIGAGNTIYF
TGTGCCAGCAAGATCGGTGCTGGAAACACCATATATTTT
>-|TRBJ1-5|TRBV27|TRBD1
CASSNGQGTQPQHF
TGTGCCAGCAGCAACGGACAGGGGACCCAGCCCCAGCATTTT
>-|TRBJ2-1|TRBV24-1|-
CATSEYDGTKQFF
TGTGCCACCAGTGAATACGACGGTACGAAGCAGTTCTTC
>once|TRBJ1-4|TRBV7-9|-
CASSLGGTTNEKLFF
TGTGCCAGCAGCTTGGGGGGCACAACTAATGAAAAACTGTTTTTT
>-|TRBJ2-1|TRBV27|TRBD2
CASKAGGPINEQFF
TGTGCCAGCAAAGCGGGAGGGCCGATCAATGAGCAGTTCTTC
>-|TRBJ1-6|TRBV10-1|-
CASSGGSYNSPLHF
TGCGCCAGCAGTGGAGGATCCTATAATTCACCCCTCCACTTT
>-|TRBJ1-2|TRBV18|-
CASSPETANYGYTF
TGTGCCAGCTCACCGGAGACAGCTAACTATGGCTACACCTTC
>-|TRBJ2-3|TRBV15|-
CATSREVSVRTDTQYF
TGTGCCACCAGCAGAGAAGTTAGCGTACGCACAGATACGCAGTATTTT
>once|TRBJ1-5|TRBV20-1|-
CSARGNQPQHF
TGCAGTGCTAGAGGGAATCAGCCCCAGCATTTT
>-|TRBJ1-2|TRBV7-8|-
CASSLELGGYGYTF
TGTGCCAGCAGCTTAGAACTTGGAGGGTATGGCTACACCTTC
>once|TRBJ2-5|TRBV28|-
CASSFLPLVQETQYF
TGTGCCAGCAGTTTCTTGCCATTGGTCCAAGAGACCCAGTACTTC
>-|TRBJ1-2|TRBV7-2|-
CASSKDGAQRKDGYTF
TGTGCCAGCAGCAAGGACGGGGCCCAAAGGAAAGATGGCTACACCTTC
>-|TRBJ2-1|TRBV15|TRBD1
CATSRDRTGYNEQFF
TGTGCCACCAGCAGAGATCGGACAGGGTACAATGAGCAGTTCTTC
>-|TRBJ1-2|TRBV7-9|-
CASSFDLGGNYGYTF
TGTGCCAGCAGCTTTGACCTGGGCGGCAACTATGGCTACACCTTC
>many|TRBJ1-1|TRBV13|-
CASTQRGAPAEAFF
TGTGCCAGCACGCAACGGGGGGCTCCCGCCGAAGCTTTCTTT
>once|TRBJ2-7|TRBV27|-
CASSLLSASSEQYF
TGTGCCAGCAGTTTATTATCGGCGAGTTCCGAGCAGTACTTC
>-|TRBJ2-3|TRBV6-1|-
CASSESRTDTQYF
TGTGCCAGCAGTGAAAGTAGGACAGATACGCAGTATTTT
>-|TRBJ1-1|TRBV4-1|-
CASSQTQTRGPMNTEAFF
TGCGCCAGCAGCCAAACTCAGACAAGGGGACCTATGAACACTGAAGCTTTCTTT
>-|TRBJ2-3|TRBV30|TRBD1
CAWNRGLGTDTQYF
TGTGCCTGGAACAGGGGGCTGGGCACAGATACGCAGTATTTT
>-|TRBJ2-1|TRBV5-1|TRBD2
CASSLVRGGRRWNEQFF
TGCGCCAGCAGCTTGGTTCGTGGCGGGAGGAGATGGAATGAGCAGTTCTTC
>-|TRBJ1-1|TRBV18|TRBD1
CASSPFLTQGVNTEAFF
TGTGCCAGCTCACCATTTTTGACACAGGGGGTGAACACTGAAGCTTTCTTT
>-|TRBJ2-3|TRBV9|-
CASSVKQIPTDTQYF
TGTGCCAGCAGCGTAAAACAGATTCCCACAGATACGCAGTATTTT
>-|TRBJ2-2|TRBV27|-
CASSASGLPGELFF
TGTGCCAGCAGCGCATCGGGGCTACCCGGGGAGCTGTTTTTT
>-|TRBJ1-1|TRBV28|-
CASSLANTEAFF
TGTGCCAGCAGTTTGGCGAACACTGAAGCTTTCTTT
>few|TRBJ1-6|TRBV19|-
CASSEERELSSYNSPLHF
TGTGCCAGTAGCGAGGAAAGGGAGCTCAGCTCCTATAATTCACCCCTCCACTTT
>-|TRBJ1-1|TRBV5-1|-
CASRAWGGDMNTEAFF
TGCGCCAGCAGGGCCTGGGGAGGGGACATGAACACTGAAGCTTTCTTT
>-|TRBJ1-6|TRBV4-3|TRBD1
CASSQDGTAYNSPLHF
TGCGCCAGCAGCCAAGACGGGACAGCCTATAATTCACCCCTCCACTTT
>-|TRBJ2-1|TRBV2|-
CASSGGSSYNEQFF
TGTGCCAGCAGCGGCGGTAGCTCCTACAATGAGCAGTTCTTC
>-|TRBJ2-7|TRBV21-1|-
CASSNKVRTSGSHGEQYF
TGTGCCAGCAGCAACAAAGTCAGGACTAGCGGGAGTCATGGCGAGCAGTACTTC
>-|TRBJ2-2|TRBV9|-
CASSVAGEKTGELFF
TGTGCCAGCAGCGTAGCAGGGGAAAAAACCGGGGAGCTGTTTTTT